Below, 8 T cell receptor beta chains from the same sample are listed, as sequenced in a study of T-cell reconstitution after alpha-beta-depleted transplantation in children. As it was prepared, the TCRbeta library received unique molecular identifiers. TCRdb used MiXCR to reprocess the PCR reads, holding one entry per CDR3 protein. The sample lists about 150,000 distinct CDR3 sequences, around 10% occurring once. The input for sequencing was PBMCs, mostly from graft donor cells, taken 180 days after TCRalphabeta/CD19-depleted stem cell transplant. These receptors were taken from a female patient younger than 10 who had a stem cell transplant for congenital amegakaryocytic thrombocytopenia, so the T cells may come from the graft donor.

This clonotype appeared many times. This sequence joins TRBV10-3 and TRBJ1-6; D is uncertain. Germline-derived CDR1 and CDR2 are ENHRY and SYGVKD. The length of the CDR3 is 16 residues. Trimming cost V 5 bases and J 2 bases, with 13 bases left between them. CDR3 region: CAISWAAAPYNSPLHF. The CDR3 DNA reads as TGTGCCATCAGTTGGGCAGCAGCTCCCTATAATTCACCCCTCCACTTT.

CDR3 coding DNA: TGCAGTGCTACCTGGCTTAGCGGGACAGGAAACGAGCAGTACTTC. The encoded protein is CSATWLSGTGNEQYF. J is TRBJ2-7 and V is TRBV20-1, with D perhaps being TRBD1 or TRBD2 (8 bases each). V was cut by 4 bases and J by 5 bases, with 21 bases left in between. The CDR3 extends over 15 amino acids. Germline CDR1 reads DFQATT; CDR2 reads SNEGSKA (reference sequence).

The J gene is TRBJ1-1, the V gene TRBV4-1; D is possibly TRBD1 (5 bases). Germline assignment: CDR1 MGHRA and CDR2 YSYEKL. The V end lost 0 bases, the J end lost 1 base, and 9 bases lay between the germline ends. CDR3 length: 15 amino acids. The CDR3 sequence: CASSQDMGPNTEAFF. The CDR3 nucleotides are TGCGCCAGCAGCCAAGATATGGGGCCGAACACTGAAGCTTTCTTT.

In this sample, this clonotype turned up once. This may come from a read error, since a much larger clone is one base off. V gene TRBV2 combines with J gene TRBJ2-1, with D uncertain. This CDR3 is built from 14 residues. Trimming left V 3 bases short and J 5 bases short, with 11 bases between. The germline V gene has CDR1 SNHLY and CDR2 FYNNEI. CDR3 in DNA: TGTGCCAGCAGTGAGACATGGGTAAACAATGAGCAGTTCTTC. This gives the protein CASSETWVNNEQFF.

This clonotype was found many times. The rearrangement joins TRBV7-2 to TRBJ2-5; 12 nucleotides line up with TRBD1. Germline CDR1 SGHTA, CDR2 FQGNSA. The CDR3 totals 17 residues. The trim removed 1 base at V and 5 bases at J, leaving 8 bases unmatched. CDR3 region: CASSLVSGTGGAETQYF. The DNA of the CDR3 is TGTGCCAGCAGCTTAGTGTCAGGGACAGGGGGCGCGGAGACCCAGTACTTC.

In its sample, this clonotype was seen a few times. The chain's CDR3 is CASNVWQGGAAYNEQFF. CDR3 sequence (DNA): TGTGCCAGCAATGTGTGGCAGGGGGGCGCGGCCTACAATGAGCAGTTCTTC. The J gene is TRBJ2-1, the V gene TRBV6-1; weak D call: TRBD1 (7 bases). V was shortened by 7 bases and J by 2 bases, with 21 bases between the two germline ends. There are 17 residues in the CDR3. The germline CDR1 and CDR2 sequences are MNHNS and SASEGT.

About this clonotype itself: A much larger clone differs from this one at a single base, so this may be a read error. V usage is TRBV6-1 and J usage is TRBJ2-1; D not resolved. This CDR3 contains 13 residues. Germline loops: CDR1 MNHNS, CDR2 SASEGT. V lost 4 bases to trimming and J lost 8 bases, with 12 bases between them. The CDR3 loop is CASSAHQWDEQFF. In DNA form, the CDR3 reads TGTGCCAGCAGTGCCCATCAGTGGGATGAGCAGTTCTTC.

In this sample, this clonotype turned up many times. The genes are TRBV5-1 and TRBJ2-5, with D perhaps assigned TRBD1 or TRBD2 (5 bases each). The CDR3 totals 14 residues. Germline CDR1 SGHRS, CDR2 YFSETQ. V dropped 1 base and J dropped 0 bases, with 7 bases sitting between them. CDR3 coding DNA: TGCGCCAGCAGCTTGAGAGGGGACCAAGAGACCCAGTACTTC. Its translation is CASSLRGDQETQYF.